These 5 T cell receptor beta chains came from one sample sequenced in a study of blood T cell repertoires in COVID-19. TCRdb keeps only in-frame clones here, not all; method: immunoSEQ multiplex PCR. The sample has roughly 200,000 clones, about 85% seen once. The sample taken for sequencing was peripheral blood. The receptors were sampled from a woman over 75 with acute or convalescent COVID-19.

The J gene is TRBJ1-1, the V gene TRBV5-4; D might be TRBD1 (5 bases). The CDR3 totals 15 residues. CDR1 is SGHNT, CDR2 YYREEE, per germline (reference sequence). Trimming cost V 5 bases and J 1 base, with 15 bases left between them. The CDR3 coding sequence is TGTGCCAGCAGTTCCGGACGGCAGGGGAACACTGAAGCTTTCTTT. It is translated as CASSSGRQGNTEAFF.

The chain joins TRBV19 to TRBJ1-1; D not resolved. Germline CDR1 and CDR2: LNHDA and SQIVND (reference sequence). The CDR3 extends over 14 amino acids. V was shortened by 3 bases and J by 3 bases, with 11 bases between the two germline ends. CDR3 in amino acids: CASSIRRFDTEAFF. The CDR3 DNA is TGTGCCAGTAGTATCCGGAGGTTCGACACTGAAGCTTTCTTT.

The rearrangement joins TRBV29-1 to TRBJ1-5; no definite D call. Trimming took 6 bases from V and 2 from J, leaving 17 bases between them. CDR3 size: 15 residues. Germline CDR1 reads SQVTM; CDR2 reads ANQGSEA. The DNA for the CDR3 is TGCAGCGTCTCTCCCGGAGGTAATGGCAATCAGCCCCAGCATTTT. Residues: CSVSPGGNGNQPQHF. The whole variable domain, filled in from reference TRBV29-1 and TRBJ1-5, reads SAVISQKPSRDICQRGTSLTIQCQVDSQVTMMFWYRQQPGQSLTLIATANQGSEATYESGFVIDKFPISRPNLTFSTLTVSNMSPEDSSIYLCSVSPGGNGNQPQHFGDGTRLSIL.

The CDR3 DNA reads as TGCGCCAGCAGCAGTACAGGGGTCCAAGAGACCCAGTACTTC. Protein: CASSSTGVQETQYF. The chain links TRBV5-1 to TRBJ2-5; 7 nucleotides align to TRBD1. Per germline, CDR1 SGHRS and CDR2 YFSETQ. V lost 4 bases and J lost 1; bases outside the gene matches: 4. This CDR3 is 14 amino acids long.

As DNA, the CDR3 is TGTGCCACCACCAGGGACATGAACACTGAAGCTTTCTTT. Protein: CATTRDMNTEAFF. The J gene is TRBJ1-1, the V gene TRBV15, with D maybe TRBD1 (6 bases). The ends were cut back, 7 bases at V and 0 bases at J, with 9 bases in the middle. The length of the CDR3 is 13 residues. In germline, CDR1 is LNHNV, CDR2 YYDKDF (reference sequence).